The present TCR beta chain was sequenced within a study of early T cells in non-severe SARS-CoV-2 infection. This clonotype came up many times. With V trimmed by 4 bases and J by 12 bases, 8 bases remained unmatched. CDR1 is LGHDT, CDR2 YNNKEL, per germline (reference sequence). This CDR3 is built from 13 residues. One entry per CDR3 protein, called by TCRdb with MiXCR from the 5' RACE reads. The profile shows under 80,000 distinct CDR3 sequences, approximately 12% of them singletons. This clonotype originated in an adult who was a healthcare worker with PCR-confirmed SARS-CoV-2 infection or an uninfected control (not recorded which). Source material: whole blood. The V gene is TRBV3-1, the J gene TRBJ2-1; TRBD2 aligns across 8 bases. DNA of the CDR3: TGTGCCAGCAGCCGGAGCGGGGGCGAATCGCAGTTCTTC. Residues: CASSRSGGESQFF.